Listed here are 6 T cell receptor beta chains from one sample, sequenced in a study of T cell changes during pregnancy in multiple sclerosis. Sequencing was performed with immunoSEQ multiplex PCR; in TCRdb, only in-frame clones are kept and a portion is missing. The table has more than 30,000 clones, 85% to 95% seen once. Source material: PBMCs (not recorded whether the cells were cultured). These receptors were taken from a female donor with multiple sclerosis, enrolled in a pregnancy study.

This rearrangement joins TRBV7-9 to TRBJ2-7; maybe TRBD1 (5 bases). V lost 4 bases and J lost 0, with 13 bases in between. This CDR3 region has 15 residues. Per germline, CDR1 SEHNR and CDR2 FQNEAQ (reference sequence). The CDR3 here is CASSSGHGTSYEQYF. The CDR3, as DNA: TGTGCCAGCAGCTCCGGACACGGAACCTCCTACGAGCAGTACTTC.

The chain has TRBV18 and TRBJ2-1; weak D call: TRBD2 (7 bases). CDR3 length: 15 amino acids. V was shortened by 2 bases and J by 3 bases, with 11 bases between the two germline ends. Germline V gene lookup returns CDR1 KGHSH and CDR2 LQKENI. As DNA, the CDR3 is TGTGCCAGCTCACCAGGGGGGGCGAACTACAATGAGCAGTTCTTC. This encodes CASSPGGANYNEQFF. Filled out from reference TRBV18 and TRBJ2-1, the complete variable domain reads NAGVMQNPRHLVRRRGQEARLRCSPMKGHSHVYWYRQLPEEGLKFMVYLQKENIIDESGMPKERFSAEFPKEGPSILRIQQVVRGDSAAYFCASSPGGANYNEQFFGPGTRLTVL.

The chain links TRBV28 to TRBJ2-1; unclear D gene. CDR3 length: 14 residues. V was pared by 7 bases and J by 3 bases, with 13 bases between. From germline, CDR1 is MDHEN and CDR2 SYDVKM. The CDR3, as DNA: TGTGCCAGCACCCGAGCGAGCCGCTACAATGAGCAGTTCTTC. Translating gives CASTRASRYNEQFF. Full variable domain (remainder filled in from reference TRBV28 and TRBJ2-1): DVKVTQSSRYLVKRTGEKVFLECVQDMDHENMFWYRQDPGLGLRLIYFSYDVKMKEKGDIPEGYSVSREKKERFSLILESASTNQTSMYLCASTRASRYNEQFFGPGTRLTVL.

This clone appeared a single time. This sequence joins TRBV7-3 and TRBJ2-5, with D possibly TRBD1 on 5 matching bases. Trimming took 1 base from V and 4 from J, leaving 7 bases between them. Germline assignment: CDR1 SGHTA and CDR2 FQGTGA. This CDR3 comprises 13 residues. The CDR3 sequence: CASSLRQSETQYF. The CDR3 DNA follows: TGTGCCAGCAGCTTAAGACAGTCAGAGACCCAGTACTTC.

For the CDR3, the DNA is TGTGCCAGCAGGACACAATTTACTAATGAAAAACTGTTTTTT. Translating it yields CASRTQFTNEKLFF. The chain carries TRBV6-5 and TRBJ1-4; D gene unclear. The CDR3 has 14 amino acids. V was shortened by 6 bases and J by 2 bases, with 10 bases between the two germline ends. Germline-derived CDR1 and CDR2 are MNHEY and SVGAGI.

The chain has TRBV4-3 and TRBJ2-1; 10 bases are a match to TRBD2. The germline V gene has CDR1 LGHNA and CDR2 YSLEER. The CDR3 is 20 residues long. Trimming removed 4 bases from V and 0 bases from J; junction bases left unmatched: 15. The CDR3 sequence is CASSRNLGGLAVFSYNEQFF. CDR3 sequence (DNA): TGCGCCAGCAGCCGAAATTTGGGAGGACTAGCGGTTTTCTCCTACAATGAGCAGTTCTTC.